The T cell receptor beta chain under discussion was sequenced for a study of OX40 agonist ivuxolimab in advanced cancers. Study overall: Allowance was made for prior anti-PD-1, anti-PD-L1 or anti-CTLA-4 therapy, and about 40% had some. Partial responses were achieved by three patients, of whom one had hepatocellular carcinoma and two had cutaneous melanoma.

Clones were read by immunoSEQ multiplex PCR, and TCRdb kept only the in-frame ones, dropping some. The table shows roughly 86,000 clones, with roughly 85% occurring only once. A single count supports this clone. As yet, its antigen is unknown. The CDR3 is made up of 13 amino acids. V dropped 6 bases and J dropped 0 bases, with 6 bases sitting between them. CDR1 and CDR2 from the germline V gene are LNHDA and SQIVND (reference sequence). Broader study findings: At doses 0.1 to 3.0 mg/kg, CD4+ and CD8+ clones expanded. In the 0.1-3.0 mg/kg groups, partial responders showed among the lowest expansion.

The input for sequencing was CD4+ or CD8+ T cells sorted from blood, taken in a trial of the OX40 agonist ivuxolimab. The TCR sequence derives from an adult with an advanced solid tumor such as melanoma, head and neck, liver or kidney cancer. The chain couples TRBV19 to TRBJ1-5; D not resolved. The CDR3 region is CASRGVSNQPQHF. The CDR3 nucleotides read TGTGCCAGTAGGGGCGTTAGCAATCAGCCCCAGCATTTT. Full variable domain (outside the CDR3, taken from reference TRBV19 and TRBJ1-5): DGGITQSPKYLFRKEGQNVTLSCEQNLNHDAMYWYRQDPGQGLRLIYYSQIVNDFQKGDIAEGYSVSREKKESFPLTVTSAQKNPTAFYLCASRGVSNQPQHFGDGTRLSIL.